Listed below are T cell receptor beta chains from one sample, sequenced in a study of T cells in Graves' hyperthyroidism and ophthalmopathy. TCRdb analysed the multiplex PCR reads with MiXCR anew, one entry per CDR3 protein. The repertoire includes about 58,000 distinct CDR3 sequences, around half of them detected once, and roughly an eighth sits in the top ten. The sequencing input was blood. Every receptor here comes from a woman aged 25 to 39 with Graves' ophthalmopathy. CDR3s include the opening cysteine and the closing phenylalanine or tryptophan. D genes are given only for firm matches. A row's size may be missing; if present it is once, few, many or a size class.

J | size | D | length | V | CDR3 | DNA
TRBJ2-5 | - | - | 12 | TRBV5-5 | CASSLTGRTQYF | TGTGCCAGCAGCTTGACGGGGAGGACCCAGTACTTC
TRBJ1-2 | many | - | 14 | TRBV12-3/TRBV12-4 | CASRGPGADSGYTF | TGTGCCAGCAGGGGGCCCGGTGCCGATTCCGGCTACACCTTC
TRBJ1-3 | many | - | 15 | TRBV3-1 | CASSQERNSGNTIYF | TGTGCCAGCAGCCAAGAGCGCAACTCTGGAAACACCATATATTTT
TRBJ1-1 | many | - | 14 | TRBV5-1 | CASRTGGLNTEAFF | TGCGCCAGCAGGACGGGGGGGCTGAACACTGAAGCTTTCTTT
TRBJ2-5 | - | TRBD1 | 15 | TRBV20-1 | CSVPGQGRRGETQYF | TGCAGTGTCCCGGGACAGGGACGCAGGGGGGAGACCCAGTACTTC
TRBJ2-7 | - | TRBD2 | 14 | TRBV9 | CASSRGLATYEQYF | TGTGCCAGCAGCCGTGGACTAGCGACCTACGAGCAGTACTTC
TRBJ1-3 | - | - | 15 | TRBV14 | CASSQDGYSGNTIYF | TGTGCCAGCAGCCAAGACGGATACTCTGGAAACACCATATATTTT
TRBJ1-1 | - | - | 15 | TRBV2 | CASSVMGATGTEAFF | TGTGCCAGCAGTGTAATGGGGGCAACGGGCACTGAAGCTTTCTTT
TRBJ2-3 | many | TRBD2 | 17 | TRBV6-6 | CASSVLTSGLTTDTQYF | TGTGCCAGCAGTGTCCTGACTAGCGGATTAACCACAGATACGCAGTATTTT
TRBJ2-1 | - | - | 17 | TRBV15 | CATSRALGLPKGGEQFF | TGTGCCACCAGCAGAGCGTTGGGTCTTCCGAAAGGTGGGGAGCAGTTCTTC
TRBJ2-7 | - | TRBD1 | 15 | TRBV18 | CASSPTGGNGGEQYF | TGTGCCAGCTCACCAACAGGGGGCAATGGTGGCGAGCAGTACTTC
TRBJ2-3 | - | TRBD2 | 15 | TRBV20-1 | CSAGASGRALDTQYF | TGCAGTGCTGGGGCTAGCGGGAGGGCCTTAGATACGCAGTATTTT
TRBJ2-7 | - | - | 16 | TRBV5-5 | CAGSPAGTSLGREQYF | TGTGCCGGCAGCCCGGCGGGGACGTCCTTGGGTCGCGAGCAGTACTTC
TRBJ2-3 | - | TRBD1 | 16 | TRBV7-9 | CASSLNRGVSSDTQYF | TGTGCCAGCAGCTTGAACAGGGGAGTGTCCTCAGATACGCAGTATTTT
TRBJ1-2 | once | TRBD1 | 15 | TRBV11-2 | CASSLDPGQGEDYTF | TGTGCCAGCAGCTTAGATCCGGGACAGGGAGAGGACTACACCTTC
TRBJ1-5 | many | - | 14 | TRBV27 | CASSAAFEGQPQHF | TGTGCCAGCAGTGCCGCTTTCGAGGGGCAGCCCCAGCATTTT
TRBJ1-2 | many | TRBD1 | 14 | TRBV5-6 | CASSWDRASYGYTF | TGTGCCAGCAGCTGGGACAGGGCATCCTATGGCTACACCTTC
TRBJ2-7 | many | - | 12 | TRBV7-9 | CASSPRTDEQYF | TGTGCCAGCAGCCCGAGGACCGACGAGCAGTACTTC
TRBJ2-7 | - | TRBD2 | 14 | TRBV20-1 | CSARGLAGVGEQYF | TGCAGTGCTAGGGGACTAGCGGGAGTGGGTGAGCAGTACTTC
TRBJ1-4 | many | - | 14 | TRBV11-2 | CASSQGQRNEKLFF | TGTGCCAGCAGCCAGGGACAAAGAAATGAAAAACTGTTTTTT